A single sample gave rise to the 3 T cell receptor beta chains below, sequenced in a study of breast tumors, draining lymph nodes, adjacent tissues. TCRdb used MiXCR to reprocess the multiplex PCR reads, holding one entry per CDR3 protein. The sample lists about 180,000 distinct CDR3 sequences; around a third were seen once. The lymph nodes were axillary draining lymph nodes from breast cancer patients. The specimen was axillary lymph node tissue. The receptors derive from a female donor with breast cancer. Some clones in this sample may be carry-over from other donors' samples.

In regard to this clonotype: A much larger clone differs from this one at a single base, so this may be a read error. The chain has TRBV9 and TRBJ2-1; TRBD2 matches at 8 bases. The CDR3 totals 14 residues. Germline V lookup: CDR1 SGDLS, CDR2 YYNGEE. Losses at the gene ends were 4 bases for V and 10 bases for J; bases not matched to a gene: 10. The CDR3 DNA sequence: TGTGCCAGCAGCTTAGGGGGTAGCGGGGAAGAGCAGTTCTTC. Translation: CASSLGGSGEEQFF.

This clonotype was seen at least ten times. The V call is TRBV12-3 or TRBV12-4, the J call TRBJ1-6; D is unclear. This CDR3 spans 16 amino acids. V lost 6 bases, J lost 7 bases, and 19 bases lay in between. The CDR3: CASSPSTSRRNSPLHF. CDR3 DNA: TGTGCCAGCAGCCCCTCTACTTCGCGCAGAAATTCACCCCTCCACTTT.

The table lists this clonotype with many counts. The rearrangement joins TRBV9 to TRBJ1-2; D not certain. Germline V CDR1 and CDR2: SGDLS, YYNGEE. V lost 0 bases, J lost 4 bases, and 16 bases lay in between. This CDR3 has 16 amino acids. The CDR3 nucleotides are TGTGCCAGCAGCGTAGATCGACACACAAGTTTCTATGGCTACACCTTC. Translating gives CASSVDRHTSFYGYTF.